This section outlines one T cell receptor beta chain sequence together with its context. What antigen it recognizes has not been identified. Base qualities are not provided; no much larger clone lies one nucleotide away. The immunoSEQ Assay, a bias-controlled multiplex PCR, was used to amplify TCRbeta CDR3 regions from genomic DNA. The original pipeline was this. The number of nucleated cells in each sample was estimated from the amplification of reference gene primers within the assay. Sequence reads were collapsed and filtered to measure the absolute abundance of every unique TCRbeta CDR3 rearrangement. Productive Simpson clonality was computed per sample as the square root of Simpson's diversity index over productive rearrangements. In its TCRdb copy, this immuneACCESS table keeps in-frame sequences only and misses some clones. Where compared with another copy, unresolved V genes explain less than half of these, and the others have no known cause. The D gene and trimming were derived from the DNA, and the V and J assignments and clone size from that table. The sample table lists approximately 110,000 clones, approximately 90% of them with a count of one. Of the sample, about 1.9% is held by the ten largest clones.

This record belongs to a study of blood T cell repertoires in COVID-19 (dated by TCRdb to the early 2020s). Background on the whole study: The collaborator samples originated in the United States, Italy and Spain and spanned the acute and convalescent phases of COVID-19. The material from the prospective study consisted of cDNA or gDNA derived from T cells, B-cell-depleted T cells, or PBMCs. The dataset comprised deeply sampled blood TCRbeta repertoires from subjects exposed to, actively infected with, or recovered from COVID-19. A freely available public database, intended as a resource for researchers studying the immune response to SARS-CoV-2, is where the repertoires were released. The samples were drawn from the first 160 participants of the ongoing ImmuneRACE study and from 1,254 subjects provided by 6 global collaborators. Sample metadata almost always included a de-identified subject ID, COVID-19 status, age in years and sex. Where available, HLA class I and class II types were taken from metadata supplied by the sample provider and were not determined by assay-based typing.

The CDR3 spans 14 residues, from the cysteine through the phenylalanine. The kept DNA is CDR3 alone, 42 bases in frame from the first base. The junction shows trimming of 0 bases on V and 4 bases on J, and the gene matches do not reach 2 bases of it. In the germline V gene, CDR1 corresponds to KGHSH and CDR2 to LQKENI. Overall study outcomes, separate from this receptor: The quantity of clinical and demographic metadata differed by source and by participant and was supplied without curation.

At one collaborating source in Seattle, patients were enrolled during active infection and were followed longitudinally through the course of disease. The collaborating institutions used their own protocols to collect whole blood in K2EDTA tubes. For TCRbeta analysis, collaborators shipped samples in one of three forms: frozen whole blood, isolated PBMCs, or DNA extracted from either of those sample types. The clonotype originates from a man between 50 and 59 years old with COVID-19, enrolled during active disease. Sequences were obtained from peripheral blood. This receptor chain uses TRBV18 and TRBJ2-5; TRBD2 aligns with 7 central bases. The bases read TGTGCCAGCTCACCACCGGGAGGGGCAGAGACCCAGTACTTC. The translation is CASSPPGGAETQYF.